This T cell receptor (beta chain) stems from a study of blood T cell repertoires in COVID-19. Overall study: In each case, the material was cDNA or gDNA derived from T cells, B-cell-depleted T cells, or PBMCs.

TCRdb keeps only in-frame clones here, not all; method: immunoSEQ multiplex PCR. The profile shows approximately 100,000 clones, just over 85% of them singletons. V gave up 2 bases and J gave up 7 bases, with 9 bases separating them. CDR3 length: 13 residues. The study drew participants aged about 18 to 89 years from roughly 25 US areas. The TCR originated in a woman between 50 and 59 years old who had recovered from COVID-19. The sample consisted of PBMCs or T cells enriched from blood (not recorded which). The J gene is TRBJ1-5, the V gene TRBV12-3 or TRBV12-4; no clear D. CDR3 DNA: TGTGCCAGCAGTTTATCGGGAAAGCAGCCCCAGCATTTT. Its protein product is CASSLSGKQPQHF.